These 5 T cell receptor beta chains came from one sample sequenced in a study of cytomegalovirus exposure and HLA in healthy donors (TCRdb year 2017). The method behind the library was the immunoSEQ multiplex PCR assay. For the multiplex PCR, a mixture combining 60 forward primers for TCR Vbeta segments and 13 reverse primers for TCR Jbeta segments was used. Held by TCRdb, this immuneACCESS table contains in-frame sequences only and omits some clones. Under half of the omission traces to an unresolved V gene where checked; the cause of the rest is unknown. Recorded for this sample are 150,000 to 180,000 clones; more than 70% of them occurred a single time. The ten largest clones take up 4.5% to 7% of the sample. Specimen: PBMCs. These receptors were obtained from a middle-aged woman in good health and CMV-seropositive.

The genes are TRBV5-1 and TRBJ2-7; 8 bases agree with TRBD1. The V gene's germline CDR1 is SGHRS and CDR2 YFSETQ. This CDR3 spans 14 amino acids. V trimming: 0 bases; J trimming: 5 bases; junction bases outside the gene matches: 4. CDR3 nucleotides: TGCGCCAGCAGCTTGGGGACAGGGTTAGACGAGCAGTACTTC. It yields the protein CASSLGTGLDEQYF. Full variable domain (missing parts from reference TRBV5-1 and TRBJ2-7): KAGVTQTPRYLIKTRGQQVTLSCSPISGHRSVSWYQQTPGQGLQFLFEYFSETQRNKGNFPGRFSGRQFSNSRSEMNVSTLELGDSALYLCASSLGTGLDEQYFGPGTRLTVT.

Concerning this clone: The same CDR3 can be traced to other DNA sequences in this sample. The genes are TRBV19 and TRBJ2-1; possible D gene TRBD1, 6 bases. Trimming stripped 3 bases from V and 0 bases from J, with 6 bases between. This CDR3 is 14 amino acids long. Germline V gives CDR1 LNHDA, CDR2 SQIVND (reference sequence). The CDR3 coding sequence is TGTGCCAGTAGTATCAGGGGCTCCTACAATGAGCAGTTCTTC. Translated: CASSIRGSYNEQFF. Together with reference TRBV19 and TRBJ2-1, the CDR3 gives the full variable domain: DGGITQSPKYLFRKEGQNVTLSCEQNLNHDAMYWYRQDPGQGLRLIYYSQIVNDFQKGDIAEGYSVSREKKESFPLTVTSAQKNPTAFYLCASSIRGSYNEQFFGPGTRLTVL.

By its share, this clone is medium-sized. V is TRBV7-9 and J is TRBJ1-3; D might be TRBD1 (5 bases). Germline-derived CDR1 and CDR2 are SEHNR and FQNEAQ (reference sequence). V shed 4 bases and J shed 7 bases, with 8 bases lying between them. The CDR3 runs 12 residues. CDR3: CASSSGLNTIYF. As DNA, the CDR3 is TGTGCCAGCAGCTCGGGACTTAACACCATATATTTT.

V gene TRBV27 combines with J gene TRBJ1-2, with D maybe TRBD1 (6 bases). Germline V gives CDR1 MNHEY, CDR2 SMNVEV (reference sequence). The V and J ends lost 4 bases and 5 bases respectively, with 14 bases between them. This CDR3 has 14 amino acids. CDR3 protein: CASSSGRGIYGYTF. The CDR3 nucleotides read TGTGCCAGCAGTTCCGGCAGGGGTATATATGGCTACACCTTC.

V is TRBV30 and J is TRBJ1-2; 7 bases are a match to TRBD1. Germline V gene data show CDR1 as GTSNPN and CDR2 as SVGIG (reference sequence). V dropped 0 bases and J dropped 10; count of bases not matched to a gene: 8. This CDR3 comprises 13 residues. The chain's CDR3 is CAWSVRDSSSYTF. CDR3 DNA: TGTGCCTGGAGTGTTCGGGACAGTTCTTCCTACACCTTC. Combining the CDR3 with reference TRBV30 and TRBJ1-2 gives the whole variable domain SQTIHQWPATLVQPVGSPLSLECTVEGTSNPNLYWYRQAAGRGLQLLFYSVGIGQISSEVPQNLSASRPQDRQFILSSKKLLLSDSGFYLCAWSVRDSSSYTFGSGTRLTVV.